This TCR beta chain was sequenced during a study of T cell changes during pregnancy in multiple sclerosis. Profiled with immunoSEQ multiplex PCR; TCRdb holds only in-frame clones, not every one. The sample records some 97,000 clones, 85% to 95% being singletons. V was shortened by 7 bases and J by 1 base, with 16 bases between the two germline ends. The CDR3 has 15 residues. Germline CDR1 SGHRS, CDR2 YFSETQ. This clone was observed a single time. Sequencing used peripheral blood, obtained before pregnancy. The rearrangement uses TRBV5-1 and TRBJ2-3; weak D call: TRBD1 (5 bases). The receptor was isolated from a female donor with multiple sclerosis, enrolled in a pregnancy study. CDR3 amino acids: CASRGRGVGTDTQYF. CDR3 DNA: TGCGCCAGCCGTGGAAGGGGCGTCGGCACAGATACGCAGTATTTT.